This is a list of T cell receptor beta chains from one sample in a study of tumor-infiltrating lymphocytes in primary liver carcinoma. TCRdb reprocessed the multiplex PCR reads via MiXCR and lists one record per CDR3 protein. The sample has approximately 330,000 distinct CDR3 sequences; around 60% are singletons. Sequencing was carried out using peripheral blood. The source of these receptors is a middle-aged man with primary liver carcinoma and hepatitis B virus infection. Each CDR3 is given with its conserved first and last residue. Each record gives: CDR3 protein, CDR3 DNA, clone size, D gene, V gene, J gene. D genes are given only for firm matches. Size values are once, few and many counts, or a class for expanded clones, and some rows have none.

CDR3aa: CARSPSGGASVLTF
CDR3nt: TGCGCCAGAAGCCCGAGTGGGGGGGCCAGCGTCCTGACTTTC
abundance: .
d_gene: .
v_gene: TRBV5-1
j_gene: TRBJ2-6

CDR3aa: CASSLVSRTGLSGRAYEQYF
CDR3nt: TGTGCCAGCAGCTTAGTATCCAGGACAGGTCTGAGCGGGAGAGCATACGAGCAGTACTTC
abundance: .
d_gene: .
v_gene: TRBV7-2
j_gene: TRBJ2-7

CDR3aa: CASSFSHSGTGGQEQYF
CDR3nt: TGCGCCAGCAGCTTCTCTCATTCCGGGACAGGGGGTCAAGAGCAGTACTTC
abundance: many
d_gene: TRBD1
v_gene: TRBV5-1
j_gene: TRBJ2-7

CDR3aa: CASSSGRTTDTKYF
CDR3nt: TGTGCCAGCAGCTCCGGACGGACCACAGATACCAAGTATTTT
abundance: .
d_gene: .
v_gene: TRBV11-2
j_gene: TRBJ2-3

CDR3aa: CASSQSWTSSNGQLF
CDR3nt: TGTGCCAGCAGCCAATCCTGGACTAGCAGCAATGGGCAGCTCTTC
abundance: once
d_gene: TRBD2
v_gene: TRBV4-2
j_gene: TRBJ2-1

CDR3aa: CASSQDPSGSTHEQFF
CDR3nt: TGTGCCAGCAGCCAAGACCCTAGCGGGAGTACGCATGAGCAGTTCTTC
abundance: .
d_gene: TRBD2
v_gene: TRBV14
j_gene: TRBJ2-1

CDR3aa: CASNLGQGSSEQYF
CDR3nt: TGTGCCAGCAACTTGGGGCAGGGAAGCTCCGAGCAGTACTTC
abundance: .
d_gene: .
v_gene: TRBV5-4
j_gene: TRBJ2-7

CDR3aa: CGNQQTGTAPPYF
CDR3nt: TGTGGCAATCAACAAACCGGGACAGCCCCGCCCTATTTT
abundance: .
d_gene: TRBD1
v_gene: TRBV10-3
j_gene: TRBJ2-3

CDR3aa: CASSSGLAGRSYNEQFF
CDR3nt: TGTGCCAGCAGCTCCGGACTAGCGGGAAGATCCTACAATGAGCAGTTCTTC
abundance: .
d_gene: TRBD2
v_gene: TRBV7-9
j_gene: TRBJ2-1

CDR3aa: CASSTRIGAGQETQYF
CDR3nt: TGTGCAAGCAGCACTAGGATTGGGGCAGGTCAAGAGACCCAGTACTTC
abundance: .
d_gene: .
v_gene: TRBV11-2
j_gene: TRBJ2-5

CDR3aa: CASSLGDSDYEQYF
CDR3nt: TGTGCCAGCAGTTTAGGGGACTCGGACTACGAGCAGTACTTC
abundance: .
d_gene: .
v_gene: TRBV12-3/TRBV12-4
j_gene: TRBJ2-7

CDR3aa: CASSLFSGSSYNEQFF
CDR3nt: TGCGCCAGCAGCCTCTTTAGCGGGAGCTCCTACAATGAGCAGTTCTTC
abundance: .
d_gene: TRBD2
v_gene: TRBV4-1
j_gene: TRBJ2-1

CDR3aa: CTSSLALGGANTGELFF
CDR3nt: TGTACTAGCAGTTTAGCATTAGGAGGGGCGAACACCGGGGAGCTGTTTTTT
abundance: few
d_gene: .
v_gene: TRBV11-2
j_gene: TRBJ2-2

CDR3aa: CVISGGQGAGNQPQHF
CDR3nt: TGTGTCATCAGTGGGGGACAGGGTGCAGGCAATCAGCCCCAGCATTTT
abundance: .
d_gene: TRBD1
v_gene: TRBV10-3
j_gene: TRBJ1-5

CDR3aa: CASNPHGGARETQYF
CDR3nt: TGTGCTAGCAACCCCCACGGGGGCGCGCGAGAGACCCAGTACTTC
abundance: once
d_gene: .
v_gene: TRBV6-2/TRBV6-3
j_gene: TRBJ2-5

CDR3aa: CASSLDMIEQFF
CDR3nt: TGTGCCAGCAGCTTAGATATGATTGAGCAGTTCTTC
abundance: .
d_gene: .
v_gene: TRBV11-3
j_gene: TRBJ2-1

CDR3aa: CASSQGDTTYEQYF
CDR3nt: TGTGCCAGCAGCCAAGGGGATACCACCTACGAGCAGTACTTC
abundance: few
d_gene: .
v_gene: TRBV4-2
j_gene: TRBJ2-7

CDR3aa: CSAPTFQETQYF
CDR3nt: TGCAGTGCGCCGACATTTCAAGAGACCCAGTACTTC
abundance: .
d_gene: .
v_gene: TRBV20-1
j_gene: TRBJ2-5

CDR3aa: CASAPRGDGYTF
CDR3nt: TGTGCCAGCGCCCCCCGCGGGGATGGCTACACCTTC
abundance: many
d_gene: .
v_gene: TRBV6-2/TRBV6-3
j_gene: TRBJ1-2

CDR3aa: CASRQLERVVVEKLFF
CDR3nt: TGCGCCAGCAGGCAACTCGAAAGGGTGGTAGTTGAAAAACTGTTTTTT
abundance: .
d_gene: .
v_gene: TRBV4-1
j_gene: TRBJ1-4

CDR3aa: CSVGVAGQGSSGANVLTF
CDR3nt: TGCAGCGTTGGAGTTGCCGGGCAGGGCAGCTCTGGGGCCAACGTCCTGACTTTC
abundance: .
d_gene: .
v_gene: TRBV29-1
j_gene: TRBJ2-6

CDR3aa: CASSLGTLLKRNDNDQFF
CDR3nt: TGTGCCAGCAGCTTAGGGACCCTACTGAAACGGAATGACAATGATCAGTTCTTC
abundance: .
d_gene: .
v_gene: TRBV7-8
j_gene: TRBJ2-1

CDR3aa: CASSLGLANNSPLHF
CDR3nt: TGTGCCAGCAGCCTCGGACTGGCAAATAATTCACCCCTCCACTTT
abundance: .
d_gene: .
v_gene: TRBV7-8
j_gene: TRBJ1-6

CDR3aa: CASNLDPARETQYF
CDR3nt: TGTGCCAGCAATTTAGACCCCGCACGGGAGACCCAGTACTTC
abundance: .
d_gene: .
v_gene: TRBV7-8
j_gene: TRBJ2-5

CDR3aa: CASSLDRYRTQYF
CDR3nt: TGTGCCAGCAGCCTAGATCGGTACCGGACCCAGTACTTC
abundance: .
d_gene: .
v_gene: TRBV11-2
j_gene: TRBJ2-5

CDR3aa: CSARSLPPSYGYTF
CDR3nt: TGCAGTGCTAGAAGCCTACCTCCTAGCTATGGCTACACCTTC
abundance: .
d_gene: .
v_gene: TRBV20-1
j_gene: TRBJ1-2

CDR3aa: CASSLGVGGARTEAFF
CDR3nt: TGTGCCAGCAGCCTCGGCGTGGGGGGGGCGCGGACTGAAGCTTTCTTT
abundance: many
d_gene: .
v_gene: TRBV4-2
j_gene: TRBJ1-1

CDR3aa: CASSYSRSYEQYF
CDR3nt: TGTGCCAGCAGTTACTCTAGGAGCTACGAGCAGTACTTC
abundance: many
d_gene: .
v_gene: TRBV6-5
j_gene: TRBJ2-7

CDR3aa: CASSPGYYEQYF
CDR3nt: TGTGCCAGCAGTCCGGGATATTACGAGCAGTACTTC
abundance: many
d_gene: .
v_gene: TRBV6-2/TRBV6-3
j_gene: TRBJ2-7